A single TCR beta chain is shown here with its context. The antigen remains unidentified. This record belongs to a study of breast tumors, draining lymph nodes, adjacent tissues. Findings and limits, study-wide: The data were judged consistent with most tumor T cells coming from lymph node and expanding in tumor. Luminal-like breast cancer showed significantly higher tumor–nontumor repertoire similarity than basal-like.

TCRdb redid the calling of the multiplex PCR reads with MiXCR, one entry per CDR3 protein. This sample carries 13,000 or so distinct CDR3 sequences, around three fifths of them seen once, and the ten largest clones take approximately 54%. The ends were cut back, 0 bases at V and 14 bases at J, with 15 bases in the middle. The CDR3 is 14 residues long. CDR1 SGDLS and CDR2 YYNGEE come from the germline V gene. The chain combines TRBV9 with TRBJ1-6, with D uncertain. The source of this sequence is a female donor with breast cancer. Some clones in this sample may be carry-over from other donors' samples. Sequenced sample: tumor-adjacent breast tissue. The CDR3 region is CASSVVGVGATLHF. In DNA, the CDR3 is TGTGCCAGCAGCGTAGTCGGTGTCGGCGCAACCCTCCACTTT.